The source of this TCR beta chain is a study of cytotoxic CD8 clonotypes in ibrutinib-treated CLL. Generated by immunoSEQ multiplex PCR, the TCRdb table keeps only in-frame clones and is missing some. The sample includes some 29,000 clones, roughly 69% of them seen just once. With V trimmed by 7 bases and J by 5 bases, 11 bases remained unmatched. Per the germline V gene, CDR1 is MNHNS and CDR2 is SASEGT. This CDR3 is 15 amino acids long. Remarks on this clone: The antigen remains undetermined.

Points from the study as a whole: Public clonotypes were uncommon and contracted or stayed stable on treatment. Patients had baseline clonality above age-matched healthy donors, and this clonality moved with circulating CD8+ T-cell counts.

Sequences were derived from PBMCs, sampled after 24 months of ibrutinib treatment. This receptor was identified in a human donor with chronic lymphocytic leukemia. The genes are TRBV6-1 and TRBJ1-5; 7 positions agree with TRBD1. CDR3 loop: CASNRQGGEHQPQHF. Here the CDR3 DNA reads TGTGCCAGCAACCGACAGGGTGGGGAGCATCAGCCCCAGCATTTT.